The 16 T cell receptor beta chains below all came from one sample that was sequenced in a study of blood T cell repertoires in COVID-19. Produced via immunoSEQ multiplex PCR; TCRdb's table is partial and in-frame only. The table lists approximately 130,000 clones, around 85% of them singletons, with 4.3% in the top ten. Sequencing was carried out using peripheral blood. The source is a human donor in a cohort sampled during active COVID-19.

The chain is built from TRBV5-1 and TRBJ2-2, with 13 bases lining up with TRBD2. Germline V CDR1 and CDR2: SGHRS, YFSETQ. The CDR3 runs 17 residues. The ends lost 3 bases at V and 5 bases at J; junction bases unmatched: 7. Here the CDR3 DNA reads TGCGCCAGCAGCTGGACTAGCGGGAGTTTGAGGACCGGGGAGCTGTTTTTT. Amino acids: CASSWTSGSLRTGELFF.

This sequence joins TRBV18 and TRBJ1-2; the match to TRBD1 covers 9 bases. The CDR3 covers 14 residues. With 2 bases clipped from V and 8 bases from J, the junction kept 6 bases outside the gene matches. Per the germline V gene, CDR1 is KGHSH and CDR2 is LQKENI. The CDR3 here is CASSPLGQGSGYTF. The CDR3 DNA sequence: TGTGCCAGCTCACCATTGGGACAGGGATCGGGCTACACCTTC.

CDR3 amino acids: CASSLSRLQGAPGANVLTF. Here the CDR3 DNA reads TGTGCCAGCAGCTTAAGTCGGTTGCAGGGGGCGCCCGGGGCCAACGTCCTGACTTTC. V gene TRBV7-9 combines with J gene TRBJ2-6; 8 bases fit TRBD1. From germline, CDR1 is SEHNR and CDR2 FQNEAQ (reference sequence). The CDR3 is 19 amino acids. V lost 2 bases, J lost 4 bases, and 13 bases stayed unmatched.

This rearrangement joins TRBV6-2 or TRBV6-3 to TRBJ2-7, with D unclear. V was trimmed by 0 bases and J by 7 bases, leaving 13 bases between them. CDR3 length: 14 residues. Germline assignment: CDR1 MNHEY and CDR2 SVGEGT. CDR3 sequence (DNA): TGTGCCAGCAGTTACTCTTCATCCCCCAGTGAGCAGTACGTC. Its protein product is CASSYSSSPSEQYV.

The chain links TRBV7-8 to TRBJ2-3; 7 bases line up with TRBD1. Germline CDR1 and CDR2: SGHVS and FQNEAQ. V lost 4 bases and J lost 11; bases outside the gene matches: 9. The CDR3 is made up of 13 amino acids. This CDR3 reads CASSSRQGGGQYF. CDR3 sequence (DNA): TGTGCCAGCAGCTCACGACAGGGTGGGGGGCAGTATTTT. Variable domain in full (rest from reference TRBV7-8 and TRBJ2-3): GAGVSQSPRYKVAKRGQDVALRCDPISGHVSLFWYQQALGQGPEFLTYFQNEAQLDKSGLPSDRFFAERPEGSVSTLKIQRTQQEDSAVYLCASSSRQGGGQYFGPGTRLTVL.

The V and J genes are TRBV10-3 and TRBJ1-5; unclear D gene. Trimming removed 0 bases at V and 2 bases at J, with 5 bases between. Germline V CDR1 and CDR2: ENHRY, SYGVKD. This CDR3 has 14 amino acids. CDR3 amino acids: CAISESQGNQPQHF. The CDR3 DNA sequence: TGTGCCATCAGTGAGTCGCAGGGCAATCAGCCCCAGCATTTT.

Only one count was recorded for this clone. J is TRBJ1-2 and V is TRBV10-3, with 8 bases matching TRBD1. Looked up from germline, CDR1 is ENHRY and CDR2 is SYGVKD. The CDR3 length is 12 residues. Trimming cost V 10 bases and J 2 bases; bases outside gene matches: 3. For the CDR3, the DNA is TGTGCCACCCGACAGGGGAACTATGGCTACACCTTC. As protein: CATRQGNYGYTF.

This CDR3 reads CASSRPGFAGELFF. As DNA, the CDR3 is TGTGCCAGTAGTCGGCCAGGGTTCGCCGGGGAGCTGTTTTTT. V gene TRBV19 combines with J gene TRBJ2-2; D might be TRBD1 (5 bases). CDR3 length equals 14 residues. The germline gives CDR1 LNHDA, CDR2 SQIVND (reference sequence). Trimming removed 5 bases at V and 6 bases at J, with 13 bases between.

The gene calls are TRBV30 and TRBJ1-6; 8 nucleotides align to TRBD1. The CDR3 has 18 residues. Unmatched junction bases numbered 13, after V lost 6 bases and J lost 0 bases. Germline V lookup: CDR1 GTSNPN, CDR2 SVGIG (reference sequence). This CDR3 reads CACFGLRDRSSYNSPLHF. CDR3 bases: TGTGCCTGCTTTGGGTTGCGGGACAGGAGCTCCTATAATTCACCCCTCCACTTT.

CDR3 in amino acids: CASSLAARLASYNEQFF. The CDR3 nucleotides are TGTGCCAGCAGCTTAGCGGCGCGACTAGCGAGCTACAATGAGCAGTTCTTC. The V call is TRBV7-8, the J call TRBJ2-1; 8 bases map to TRBD2. The germline V gene has CDR1 SGHVS and CDR2 FQNEAQ. CDR3 length: 17 amino acids. After removal of 0 bases from V and 3 bases from J, the junction contained 7 bases not matched to a gene.

V is TRBV12-5 and J is TRBJ2-1; 9 bases fit TRBD2. The ends lost 0 bases at V and 11 bases at J; junction bases unmatched: 5. The CDR3 has 14 amino acids. Germline CDR1 LGHNT, CDR2 FRNRAP. The CDR3 DNA is TGTGCTAGTGGTTTGGTACGCGGGGGGGGTAAGCAGTTCTTC. Its translation: CASGLVRGGGKQFF. The full variable domain, its missing parts supplied by reference TRBV12-5 and TRBJ2-1, is DARVTQTPRHKVTEMGQEVTMRCQPILGHNTVFWYRQTMMQGLELLAYFRNRAPLDDSGMPKDRFSAEMPDATLATLKIQPSEPRDSAVYFCASGLVRGGGKQFFGPGTRLTVL.

This chain connects TRBV30 to TRBJ2-6; 12 bases are a match to TRBD1. Germline values: CDR1 GTSNPN, CDR2 SVGIG (reference sequence). V gave up 7 bases and J gave up 2 bases; unmatched junction bases: 9. The CDR3 contains 17 residues. CDR3 in DNA: TGTGCCTCGGAGTGGGGACAGGGGGCAACTGGGGCCAACGTCCTGACTTTC. This encodes CASEWGQGATGANVLTF.

CDR3 bases: TGCGCCAGCAGCCAAGGGCCAGGGGACTCACCCCTCCACTTT. It specifies CASSQGPGDSPLHF. The chain couples TRBV4-3 to TRBJ1-6, with D perhaps TRBD1 (6 bases). Looked up from germline, CDR1 is LGHNA and CDR2 is YSLEER. This CDR3 has 14 amino acids. V gave up 1 base and J gave up 10 bases, with 11 bases separating them.

The chain is built from TRBV12-3 or TRBV12-4 and TRBJ1-2; 8 bases are shared with TRBD1. The CDR3 has 13 amino acids. V lost 6 bases and J lost 4; bases outside the gene matches: 4. The CDR3 nucleotides are TGTGCCAGCAGATACGGGACAGGCTATGGCTACACCTTC. It translates to CASRYGTGYGYTF.

The chain links TRBV30 to TRBJ2-7, with D possibly being TRBD2 (6 bases). The ends were cut back, 0 bases at V and 7 bases at J, with 16 bases in the middle. This CDR3 comprises 14 residues. The germline gives CDR1 GTSNPN, CDR2 SVGIG (reference sequence). For the CDR3, the DNA is TGTGCCTGGAGTGTACGATCACTAGCAAATGAGCAGTACTTC. This codes for CAWSVRSLANEQYF.

V is TRBV5-6 and J is TRBJ2-3; 11 bases map to TRBD1. The CDR3 runs to 15 residues. The V segment lost 4 bases and the J segment 2 bases; nucleotides outside the gene matches: 3. Germline CDR1 SGHDT, CDR2 YYEEEE. The CDR3 protein is CASSRGQGDTDTQYF. The CDR3 nucleotides read TGTGCCAGCAGCCGGGGACAGGGGGACACAGATACGCAGTATTTT. Filled out from reference TRBV5-6 and TRBJ2-3, the complete variable domain reads DAGVTQSPTHLIKTRGQQVTLRCSPKSGHDTVSWYQQALGQGPQFIFQYYEEEERQRGNFPDRFSGHQFPNYSSELNVNALLLGDSALYLCASSRGQGDTDTQYFGPGTRLTVL.